The 25 T cell receptor beta chains reported below all come from one sample, sequenced in a study of OX40 agonist ivuxolimab in advanced cancers. Profiled with immunoSEQ multiplex PCR; TCRdb holds only in-frame clones, not every one. The repertoire includes 90,000 to 100,000 clones, 70% to 90% of them detected once, and over 0.4% sits in the top ten. This material consisted of CD4+ or CD8+ T cells sorted from blood, taken in a trial of the OX40 agonist ivuxolimab. The source is an adult with an advanced solid tumor such as melanoma, head and neck, liver or kidney cancer.

This chain links TRBV4-3 with TRBJ2-3, with D possibly matching TRBD2 (6 bases). CDR3 length: 13 residues. Germline V lookup: CDR1 LGHNA, CDR2 YSLEER. Trimming stripped 0 bases from V and 6 bases from J, with 7 bases between. The CDR3 loop reads CASSQDGGDTQYF. The DNA for the CDR3 is TGCGCCAGCAGCCAAGATGGAGGGGATACGCAGTATTTT.

CDR3 amino acids: CASSPNAGGSTEAFF. The CDR3 region has the DNA TGTGCCAGCTCACCAAACGCGGGGGGGAGCACTGAAGCTTTCTTT. The chain is built from TRBV18 and TRBJ1-1; tentatively, D is TRBD1 (5 bases). CDR3 size: 15 residues. Trimming shortened V by 2 bases and J by 4 bases, and 14 bases separated the two germline ends. CDR1 KGHSH and CDR2 LQKENI come from the germline V gene.

This clone was observed a few times. V is TRBV18 and J is TRBJ1-2, with 7 bases that match TRBD1. V shed 4 bases, J shed 2 bases, and the junction held 7 bases outside the gene matches. CDR3 size: 15 residues. Germline CDR1 and CDR2: KGHSH and LQKENI. The CDR3 here is CASSLSSGQNYGYTF. CDR3 coding DNA: TGTGCCAGCTCACTAAGCTCGGGACAGAACTATGGCTACACCTTC.

The chain has TRBV18 and TRBJ1-1; possibly TRBD1 for D (5 bases). The CDR3 contains 14 residues. Trimming removed 2 bases at V and 4 bases at J, with 11 bases between. Germline V gene lookup returns CDR1 KGHSH and CDR2 LQKENI. The CDR3 loop is CASSPSGGITEAFF. For the CDR3, the DNA is TGTGCCAGCTCACCATCGGGGGGAATCACTGAAGCTTTCTTT.

The rearrangement links TRBV11-2 to TRBJ2-5, with 9 bases identical to TRBD1. The CDR3 contains 17 residues. J gave up 5 bases and V 3 bases, and 13 bases lay outside the gene matches. Germline CDR1 and CDR2: SGHAT and FQNNGV. CDR3 protein: CASSFGMRDRARETQYF. The CDR3 DNA reads as TGTGCCAGCAGCTTCGGCATGAGGGACAGGGCGCGCGAGACCCAGTACTTC.

V is TRBV6-5 and J is TRBJ1-2; 10 bases line up with TRBD1. The V gene's germline CDR1 is MNHEY and CDR2 SVGAGI. The V gene end was trimmed by 10 bases and the J gene end by 5 bases; junction bases not matched to a gene: 13. The CDR3 runs to 15 residues. The CDR3 DNA is TGTGCCACCTACCGGACCCGGGACAGGGGTTATGGCTACACCTTC. Amino acids: CATYRTRDRGYGYTF.

The chain links TRBV18 to TRBJ2-5, with unresolved D. Trimming took 4 bases from V and 5 from J, leaving 11 bases between them. Germline V CDR1 and CDR2: KGHSH, LQKENI. This CDR3 is built from 13 residues. CDR3 sequence: CASSRPSGETQYF. The CDR3 DNA is TGTGCCAGCTCACGACCCTCCGGGGAGACCCAGTACTTC.

This sequence joins TRBV5-6 and TRBJ1-2; a possible D gene is TRBD1 (6 bases). Per the germline V gene, CDR1 is SGHDT and CDR2 is YYEEEE. The CDR3 contains 14 residues. V was cut by 4 bases and J by 3 bases, with 13 bases left in between. CDR3 DNA sequence: TGTGCCAGCAGCCCCCGAGGGGGATACTATGGCTACACCTTC. As protein: CASSPRGGYYGYTF.

This clone was recorded a few times. J is TRBJ1-1 and V is TRBV4-1; possible D gene TRBD1, 5 bases. V shed 1 base and J shed 0 bases, with 6 bases lying between them. Germline-derived CDR1 and CDR2 are MGHRA and YSYEKL. The CDR3 is 14 amino acids. The CDR3 spells CASSQGQLNTEAFF. The CDR3 DNA reads TGCGCCAGCAGCCAAGGACAGTTGAACACTGAAGCTTTCTTT.

On this clone: Other DNA sequences within the sample encode an identical CDR3. The chain is built from TRBV5-4 and TRBJ2-7, with D unresolved. V lost 4 bases, J lost 6 bases, and 8 bases lay in between. Germline CDR1 reads SGHNT; CDR2 reads YYREEE (reference sequence). The CDR3 is made up of 11 amino acids. Written as DNA, the CDR3 is TGTGCCAGCAGCCTTCGAGGCGAGCAGTACTTC. This gives the protein CASSLRGEQYF.

The chain has TRBV4-3 and TRBJ1-1; 9 bases are a match to TRBD1. Trimming at V came to 1 base and at J to 11 bases, leaving 11 bases not matched to a gene. This CDR3 region has 15 residues. CDR1 LGHNA and CDR2 YSLEER come from the germline V gene. As DNA, the CDR3 is TGCGCCAGCAGCCAAGCCCCGGGACAGGGTCGTGGTGCTTTCTTT. This gives the protein CASSQAPGQGRGAFF.

The rearrangement joins TRBV19 to TRBJ1-2, with TRBD1 as a possible D gene (6 bases). The CDR3 totals 12 residues. The V gene lost 6 bases and the J gene lost 5 bases, with 10 bases spanning the gap. The germline V gene encodes CDR1 LNHDA and CDR2 SQIVND (reference sequence). For the CDR3, the DNA is TGTGCCAGTAGGCGGGGGCAATATGGCTACACCTTC. Its protein is CASRRGQYGYTF. The full variable domain, its missing parts supplied by reference TRBV19 and TRBJ1-2, is DGGITQSPKYLFRKEGQNVTLSCEQNLNHDAMYWYRQDPGQGLRLIYYSQIVNDFQKGDIAEGYSVSREKKESFPLTVTSAQKNPTAFYLCASRRGQYGYTFGSGTRLTVV.

V and J are TRBV4-1 and TRBJ1-5; D may be TRBD1 (6 bases). The CDR3 contains 17 residues. Germline CDR1 reads MGHRA; CDR2 reads YSYEKL. Trimming cost V 4 bases and J 4 bases, with 20 bases left between them. CDR3 in DNA: TGCGCCAGCAGCCCCTCGGGACACCCTAGCGCGAATCAGCCCCAGCATTTT. This sequence encodes CASSPSGHPSANQPQHF.

This chain joins TRBV5-1 and TRBJ2-7; D not certain. This CDR3 contains 13 residues. CDR1 is SGHRS and CDR2 is YFSETQ in the germline V gene. The ends were cut back, 0 bases at V and 2 bases at J, with 6 bases in the middle. CDR3 region: CASSLDSTYEQYF. The CDR3, as DNA: TGCGCCAGCAGCTTGGACAGTACCTACGAGCAGTACTTC.

Concerning this clone itself: The junction differs from germline at one of its ends, possibly a read error. The rearrangement uses TRBV5-4 and TRBJ1-4; 7 bases are a match to TRBD1. The CDR3 length is 14 residues. Germline V lookup: CDR1 SGHNT, CDR2 YYREEE (reference sequence). The CDR3 DNA sequence: TGTGTCAGCAGCTCGGGACAGCCAGGTGAAAAACTGTTTTTT. Translating gives CVSSSGQPGEKLFF.

The chain couples TRBV18 to TRBJ1-3, with 7 bases identical to TRBD1. The V gene end was trimmed by 5 bases and the J gene end by 2 bases; junction bases not matched to a gene: 6. This CDR3 is 15 amino acids long. The germline CDR1 and CDR2 sequences are KGHSH and LQKENI. In DNA, the CDR3 is TGTGCCAGCTCAGCAACAGGGGACGCTGGAAACACCATATATTTT. Translated, it gives CASSATGDAGNTIYF.

This sequence joins TRBV28 and TRBJ2-2; D gene ambiguous. Germline V lookup: CDR1 MDHEN, CDR2 SYDVKM. This CDR3 contains 13 residues. The ends were cut back, 6 bases at V and 8 bases at J, with 13 bases in the middle. DNA for the CDR3: TGTGCCAGCAGCCCTGAGAAGGGAGGGGAGCTGTTTTTT. This gives the protein CASSPEKGGELFF.

The J gene is TRBJ1-1, the V gene TRBV25-1; D not certain. V dropped 8 bases and J dropped 1 base, with 8 bases sitting between them. Germline CDR1 reads MGHDK; CDR2 reads SYGVNS. The CDR3 consists of 12 residues. The CDR3 sequence: CASQTANTEAFF. Written as DNA, the CDR3 is TGTGCCAGCCAGACGGCGAACACTGAAGCTTTCTTT.

CDR3: CASSYSGGSRYEQYF. DNA of the CDR3: TGTGCCAGCAGTTACTCAGGCGGCTCGAGATACGAGCAGTACTTC. This chain joins TRBV6-6 and TRBJ2-7; D is unresolved. Between the trimmed V and J ends, which lost 0 bases and 4 bases, there was a span of 13 bases. This CDR3 is built from 15 residues. Per germline, CDR1 MNHNY and CDR2 SVGAGI (reference sequence).

This rearrangement joins TRBV18 to TRBJ2-2; no firm D call. Germline loops: CDR1 KGHSH, CDR2 LQKENI. The germline V and J ends were trimmed by 3 bases and 7 bases, with 12 bases remaining between them. The CDR3 loop spans 14 amino acids. The CDR3 nucleotides read TGTGCCAGCTCACCTTTCACTTACATCGGGGAGCTGTTTTTT. This sequence encodes CASSPFTYIGELFF. Combining the CDR3 with reference TRBV18 and TRBJ2-2 gives the whole variable domain NAGVMQNPRHLVRRRGQEARLRCSPMKGHSHVYWYRQLPEEGLKFMVYLQKENIIDESGMPKERFSAEFPKEGPSILRIQQVVRGDSAAYFCASSPFTYIGELFFGEGSRLTVL.

The chain carries TRBV4-2 and TRBJ2-7; a weak D match, TRBD1 (5 bases). Germline CDR1 is LGHNA and CDR2 is YNFKEQ. V lost 5 bases and J 2 bases, leaving 10 bases between the germline ends. The CDR3 runs 13 residues. The CDR3 here is CASSARQPYEQYF. CDR3 coding DNA: TGTGCCAGCAGCGCCCGACAGCCCTACGAGCAGTACTTC.

The chain carries TRBV5-1 and TRBJ1-5; D uncertain. The CDR3 extends over 15 amino acids. Trimming cost V 0 bases and J 1 base, with 8 bases left between them. Per germline, CDR1 SGHRS and CDR2 YFSETQ. The CDR3 bases are TGCGCCAGCAGCTTGGATTCAAGGAGCAATCAGCCCCAGCATTTT. Amino acid sequence: CASSLDSRSNQPQHF.

The V call is TRBV5-1, the J call TRBJ1-2; 9 nucleotides line up with TRBD1. Germline V gene sequence: CDR1 SGHRS, CDR2 YFSETQ. There are 15 residues in the CDR3. V shed 4 bases and J 5 bases; nucleotides not matched to a gene: 9. The CDR3 DNA is TGCGCCAGCAGCACCTGGACAGGGGAGGGTTATGGCTACACCTTC. It translates to CASSTWTGEGYGYTF.

The V gene is TRBV6-5, the J gene TRBJ2-5, with D perhaps matching TRBD1 or TRBD2 (5 bases each). The CDR3 runs 14 residues. Per the germline V gene, CDR1 is MNHEY and CDR2 is SVGAGI. The V gene lost 0 bases and the J gene lost 5 bases, with 10 bases spanning the gap. The CDR3 DNA reads as TGTGCCAGCAGTTACTCGAGGGGTTCGGAGACCCAGTACTTC. As protein: CASSYSRGSETQYF.

V gene TRBV28 combines with J gene TRBJ2-7; D is unresolved. V was shortened by 7 bases and J by 5 bases, with 9 bases between the two germline ends. The length of the CDR3 is 11 residues. Germline assignment: CDR1 MDHEN and CDR2 SYDVKM. CDR3 in DNA: TGTGCCAGCACCGGCAGGAACGAGCAGTACTTC. It yields the protein CASTGRNEQYF.